The 7 T cell receptor beta chains listed next were all sequenced from one sample in a study of T-cell reconstitution after alpha-beta-depleted transplantation in children. As it was prepared, the TCRbeta library received unique molecular identifiers. TCRdb called the PCR reads again in MiXCR, with one record for every CDR3 protein. The sample has approximately 210,000 distinct CDR3 sequences; approximately 15% are singletons. Sequencing used PBMCs, mostly from graft donor cells, obtained 360 days after TCRalphabeta/CD19-depleted stem cell transplant. The receptors originated from a male patient aged 2 to 10 who had a stem cell transplant for acute lymphoblastic leukemia, so the T cells may come from the graft donor.

The chain combines TRBV5-6 with TRBJ2-1; 11 bases match TRBD2. V shed 5 bases and J 4 bases; nucleotides not matched to a gene: 5. CDR3 size: 15 residues. CDR1 is SGHDT, CDR2 YYEEEE, per germline. CDR3 residues: CASRQTSGGYNEQFF. Written as DNA, the CDR3 is TGTGCCAGCAGACAAACTAGCGGGGGATACAATGAGCAGTTCTTC. Complete variable domain (other parts from reference TRBV5-6 and TRBJ2-1): DAGVTQSPTHLIKTRGQQVTLRCSPKSGHDTVSWYQQALGQGPQFIFQYYEEEERQRGNFPDRFSGHQFPNYSSELNVNALLLGDSALYLCASRQTSGGYNEQFFGPGTRLTVL.

The chain combines TRBV5-5 with TRBJ1-3; TRBD1 agrees at 9 bases. This CDR3 spans 14 amino acids. With 6 bases clipped from V and 3 bases from J, the junction kept 4 bases outside the gene matches. Germline-derived CDR1 and CDR2 are SGHKS and YYEKEE (reference sequence). CDR3 sequence: CASTVGQGGNTIYF. The DNA of the CDR3 is TGTGCCAGCACCGTGGGACAGGGTGGAAACACCATATATTTT.

This chain joins TRBV6-2 or TRBV6-3 and TRBJ1-2; weak D call: TRBD1 (6 bases). Germline lookup yields CDR1 MNHEY and CDR2 SVGEGT. The CDR3 totals 15 residues. V lost 5 bases to trimming and J lost 0 bases, with 13 bases between them. In nucleotides, the CDR3 is TGTGCCAGCAGTCCGCGGGGGGCCGCTAACTATGGCTACACCTTC. Translating it yields CASSPRGAANYGYTF.

The chain links TRBV12-3 or TRBV12-4 to TRBJ2-5; perhaps D is TRBD1 or TRBD2 (5 bases each). The CDR3 consists of 13 residues. V gave up 3 bases and J gave up 5 bases, with 10 bases separating them. The CDR3 DNA reads TGTGCCAGCAGTTTTATGGGGGAGGAGACCCAGTACTTC. It encodes CASSFMGEETQYF.

J is TRBJ1-2 and V is TRBV6-1; no firm D call. Germline assignment: CDR1 MNHNS and CDR2 SASEGT. The CDR3 covers 14 residues. V was pared by 6 bases and J by 2 bases, with 13 bases between. Here the CDR3 DNA reads TGTGCCAGCAGCCGGATCGGGAAGAACTATGGCTACACCTTC. This gives the protein CASSRIGKNYGYTF.

This chain links TRBV29-1 with TRBJ1-2, with D maybe TRBD1 (6 bases). Germline loops: CDR1 SQVTM, CDR2 ANQGSEA. Between the trimmed V and J ends, which lost 6 bases and 10 bases, there was a span of 24 bases. The CDR3 sequence is 14 residues long. The CDR3 DNA is TGCAGCGTCGTCCGGGACACCGGCCTAGGTGCCTACACCTTC. It is translated as CSVVRDTGLGAYTF.

The chain is built from TRBV6-4 and TRBJ1-1, with no clear D. V lost 6 bases and J lost 5, with 16 bases in between. The germline gives CDR1 MRHNA, CDR2 SNTAGT. The CDR3 consists of 14 residues. The CDR3 spells CASSPDGRSTEAFF. As DNA, the CDR3 is TGTGCCAGCAGCCCAGATGGAAGGAGTACTGAAGCTTTCTTT.